Sequencing of this TCR beta chain was carried out in a study of blood T cell repertoires in COVID-19. Study details: Samples of COVID-19 (acute and convalescent) were obtained from the United States, Italy and Spain. Nucleic acid was either cDNA or gDNA, and it came from T cells, B-cell-depleted T cells, or PBMCs.

The germline V gene has CDR1 LGHDT and CDR2 YNNKEL (reference sequence). Between the trimmed V and J ends, which lost 2 bases and 4 bases, there was a span of 7 bases. The CDR3 contains 13 residues. In the original workflow: By means of reference gene primer amplification, nucleated cell counts were estimated. Sequenced by immunoSEQ multiplex PCR; TCRdb stores in-frame clones only, minus some. The DNA was the basis for D and trimming; V, J and clone size are from that table. Of 250,000 to 350,000 clones listed, approximately 84% are singletons. In Seattle, patients joined the study during active infection and were tracked longitudinally.

This receptor was taken from a human donor with COVID-19, enrolled during active disease. The donor label of this sample is uncertain. Source material: peripheral blood. J is TRBJ2-3 and V is TRBV3-1 (or the pseudogene TRBV3-2); possibly TRBD1 for D (6 bases). CDR3 nucleotides: TGTGCCAGCAGCCAACAGGGGCCAGATACGCAGTATTTT. Amino acids: CASSQQGPDTQYF.